This TCR beta chain was identified during a study of T cells after posttransplantation cyclophosphamide. Treatment was busulfan-fludarabine conditioning, a marrow graft, and cyclophosphamide on days +3 and +4. Measured with immunoSEQ multiplex PCR; TCRdb has only the in-frame clones, and not every one. Captured here are under 7,500 clones, none seen once; the top ten comprise around 6%. General study results and limits: Later blood repertoires were often dominated by clones from the donor CD8+ memory compartment. Tissue-infiltrating T cells from skin or gut overlapped little with blood T cells.

The CDR3 contains 14 residues. The germline CDR1 and CDR2 sequences are SEHNR and FQNEAQ (reference sequence). V was shortened by 8 bases and J by 4 bases, with 15 bases between the two germline ends. This clone was seen ten or more times. No antigen is known for it. The V call is TRBV7-9, the J call TRBJ1-5; no clear D. This receptor was taken from a female patient aged 50 to 65 who received an allogeneic stem cell transplant from an unrelated donor, was CMV-positive, and had acute GVHD only. The T cells may partly be graft donor cells. Sequences were derived from PBMCs, sampled after allogeneic stem cell transplant with posttransplant cyclophosphamide. The CDR3 region has the DNA TGTGCCAGCGCAGCGGCAGTTTCGAATCAGCCCCAGCATTTT. Translation: CASAAAVSNQPQHF.